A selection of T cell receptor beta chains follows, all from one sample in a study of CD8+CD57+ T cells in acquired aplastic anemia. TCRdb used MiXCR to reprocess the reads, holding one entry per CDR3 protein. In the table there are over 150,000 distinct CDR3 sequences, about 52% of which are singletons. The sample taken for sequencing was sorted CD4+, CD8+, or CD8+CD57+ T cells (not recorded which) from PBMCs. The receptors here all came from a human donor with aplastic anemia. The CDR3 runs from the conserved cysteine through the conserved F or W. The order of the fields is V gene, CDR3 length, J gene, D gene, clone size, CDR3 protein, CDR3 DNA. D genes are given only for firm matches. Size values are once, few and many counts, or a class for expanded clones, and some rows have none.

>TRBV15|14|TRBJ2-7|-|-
CATSRYRDSYEQYF
TGTGCCACCAGCAGATACAGGGACTCCTACGAGCAGTACTTC
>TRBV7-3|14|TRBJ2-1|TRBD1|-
CASSLGQGANEQFF
TGTGCCAGCAGCTTGGGACAGGGGGCAAATGAGCAGTTCTTC
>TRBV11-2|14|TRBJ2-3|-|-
CASSYGNSPDTQYF
TGTGCCAGCAGTTACGGAAACAGCCCAGATACGCAGTATTTT
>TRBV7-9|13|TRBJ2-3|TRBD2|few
CASSLTSADTQYF
TGTGCCAGCAGCTTAACTAGCGCAGATACGCAGTATTTT
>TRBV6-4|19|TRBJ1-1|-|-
CASSDSNAFLPRVNTEAFF
TGTGCCAGCAGTGACTCGAACGCTTTTTTACCCAGAGTGAACACTGAAGCTTTCTTT
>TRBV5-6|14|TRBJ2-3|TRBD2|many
CASSSAGAQDTQYF
TGTGCCAGCAGCTCAGCGGGGGCGCAAGATACGCAGTATTTT
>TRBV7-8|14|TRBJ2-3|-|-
CASSSGGSADTQYF
TGTGCCAGCAGTTCCGGGGGATCGGCAGATACGCAGTATTTT
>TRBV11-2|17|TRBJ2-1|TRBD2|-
CASSLGVAGEAHNEQFF
TGTGCCAGCAGCTTAGGCGTAGCGGGAGAGGCCCACAATGAGCAGTTCTTC
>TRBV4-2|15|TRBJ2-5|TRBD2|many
CASSWLAGVWETQYF
TGTGCCAGCAGCTGGCTAGCGGGGGTGTGGGAGACCCAGTACTTC
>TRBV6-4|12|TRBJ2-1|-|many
CASSDRYNEQFF
TGCGCCAGCAGTGATAGGTACAATGAGCAGTTCTTC
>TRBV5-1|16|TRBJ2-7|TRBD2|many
CASSSRTSGGKYEQYF
TGCGCCAGCAGCTCGCGGACTAGCGGGGGTAAGTACGAGCAGTACTTC
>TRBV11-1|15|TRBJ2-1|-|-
CASSLGDNYFNEQFF
TGTGCCAGCAGCTTAGGGGACAATTACTTCAATGAGCAGTTCTTC
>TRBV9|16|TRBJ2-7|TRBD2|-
CASSVGRTSGSYEQYF
TGTGCCAGCAGCGTAGGGAGGACTAGCGGGAGCTACGAGCAGTACTTC
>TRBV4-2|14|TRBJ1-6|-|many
CASSQGGVGSPLHF
TGTGCCAGCAGCCAAGGGGGCGTAGGTTCACCCCTCCACTTT
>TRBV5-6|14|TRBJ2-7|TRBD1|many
CASSSDRENHEQYF
TGTGCCAGCAGCTCGGACAGGGAAAATCACGAGCAGTACTTC
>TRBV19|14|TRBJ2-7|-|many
CASSSQTGSYEQYF
TGTGCCAGTAGTAGCCAGACAGGCTCCTACGAGCAGTACTTC
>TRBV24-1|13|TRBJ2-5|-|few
CATRGDGQETQYF
TGTGCCACCAGGGGGGACGGCCAAGAGACCCAGTACTTC
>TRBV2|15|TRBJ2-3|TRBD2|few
CATKTSGGRTDTQYF
TGTGCCACCAAGACTAGCGGGGGTCGCACAGATACGCAGTATTTT
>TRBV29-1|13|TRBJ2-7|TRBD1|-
CSVETGETYEQYF
TGCAGCGTTGAGACAGGGGAAACCTACGAGCAGTACTTC
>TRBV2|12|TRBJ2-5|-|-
CASSAGALTQYF
TGTGCCAGCAGTGCTGGGGCCCTCACTCAGTACTTC
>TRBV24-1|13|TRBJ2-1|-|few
CATKDSQNNEQFF
TGTGCCACGAAGGACAGCCAAAACAATGAGCAGTTCTTC
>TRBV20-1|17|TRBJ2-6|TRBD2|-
CSATGGLGVGGANVLTF
TGCAGTGCAACGGGAGGGCTCGGGGTTGGTGGGGCCAACGTCCTGACTTTC
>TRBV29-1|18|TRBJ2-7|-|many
CSVEDRPFGDDGNYEQYF
TGCAGCGTTGAAGATCGTCCCTTTGGGGACGATGGGAACTACGAGCAGTACTTC
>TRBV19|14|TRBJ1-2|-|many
CASSIPWERHGYTF
TGTGCCAGTAGTATTCCCTGGGAGAGGCATGGCTACACCTTC
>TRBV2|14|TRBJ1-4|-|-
CASSLTGRGEKLFF
TGTGCCAGCAGTCTCACCGGCCGGGGTGAAAAACTGTTTTTT
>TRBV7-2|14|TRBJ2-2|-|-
CASSLGSNTGELFF
TGTGCCAGCAGCTTAGGATCGAACACCGGGGAGCTGTTTTTT
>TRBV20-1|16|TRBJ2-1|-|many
CSAPNPDIASYNEQFF
TGCAGTGCCCCCAACCCCGACATCGCCTCCTACAATGAGCAGTTCTTC
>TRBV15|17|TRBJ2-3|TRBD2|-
CATSRGTSGGAIDTQYF
TGTGCCACCAGCAGAGGGACTAGCGGGGGGGCTATAGATACGCAGTATTTT
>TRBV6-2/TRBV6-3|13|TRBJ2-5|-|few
CASSYDSQETQYF
TGTGCCAGCAGTTACGACTCCCAAGAGACCCAGTACTTC
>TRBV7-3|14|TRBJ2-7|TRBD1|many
CASSAGTGDYEQYF
TGTGCCAGCAGCGCCGGGACAGGAGACTACGAGCAGTACTTC
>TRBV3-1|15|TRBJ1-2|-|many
CASSQVGHPNYGYTF
TGTGCCAGCAGCCAAGTAGGGCATCCTAACTATGGCTACACCTTC